This T cell receptor (beta chain) was identified in a study of blood T cells in healthy people across ages. This clonotype was detected a few times. The antigen remains undetermined. There are 18 residues in the CDR3. Per the germline V gene, CDR1 is SGHVS and CDR2 is FNYEAQ. The ends lost 5 bases at V and 0 bases at J; junction bases unmatched: 7. Every donor provided 8.5 to 10 milliliters of peripheral blood. Isolation per sample recovered at least 6.5 million PBMCs. Total RNA extracted from each sample amounted to at least 5.5 micrograms. Overall study findings and caveats: Percentage of naive T cells showed a strong correlation with TCR beta diversity.

Next came a second PCR, run for about 6 to 11 cycles, which used a sample-barcoded 5' primer along with a J-beta primer mix. TCRdb recomputed calls from the 5' RACE reads with MiXCR, one row per CDR3 protein. The profile covers under 1,000,000 distinct CDR3 sequences, with about 45% appearing a single time and 15% to 20% taken by the ten largest. The sample consisted of blood. This receptor was obtained from a man aged 80 or over in good health. The chain carries TRBV7-6 and TRBJ2-3; 14 bases agree with TRBD2. CDR3 DNA: TGTGCCAGCAGCGCTAGACTAGCGGGAGGGTCTAGCACAGATACGCAGTATTTT. Its translation: CASSARLAGGSSTDTQYF.